This T cell receptor (beta chain) was captured by sequencing in a study of cytomegalovirus exposure and HLA in healthy donors. Study results and caveats: An analysis done earlier found most TCR beta V segments productive about 90% or about 30% of the time. High specificity and sensitivity for cytomegalovirus status were reported for the classifier. The study dropped some indistinguishable V segments, TRBV6-2 and TRBV6-3 among them.

This clone was observed a few times. Its antigen is not identified. Regarding donors, all were healthy bone marrow donors. This CDR3 spans 14 amino acids. V lost 1 base to trimming and J lost 6 bases, with 9 bases between them. The germline V gene has CDR1 SGHAT and CDR2 FQNNGV. PCR was performed using 60 Vbeta and 13 Jbeta primers. Using immunoSEQ multiplex PCR, the repertoire was profiled, and TCRdb retains in-frame clones only, with some absent. The table lists tens of thousands of clones, roughly 79% of them singletons. The chain joins TRBV11-2 to TRBJ2-2; D may be TRBD2 (6 bases). The clonotype originates from a man aged 50 to 59 in good health and CMV-seronegative. Sequencing used PBMCs. The CDR3: CASSLVSGAGELFF. The CDR3 DNA reads as TGTGCCAGCAGCTTAGTATCGGGGGCCGGGGAGCTGTTTTTT.